The subject of this entry is one TCR beta chain. Its cognate antigen has yet to be identified. No base quality values were provided; no much bigger clone lies one nucleotide off. Trimming at the junction amounts to 3 bases on V and 1 base on J, and the germline ends lie 3 bases apart. CDR1 and CDR2 (SNHLY, FYNNEI) derive from the germline V gene. Its CDR3 holds 12 amino acids, cysteine through phenylalanine. Solely the CDR3 DNA is kept, with 36 bases framed from the first base. This sample stems from a study of T cell repertoires in cytomegalovirus infection (dated by TCRdb to between 2018 and 2020). Study-wide context: Donor HLA type was relevant to the analysis, as public TCR beta signatures indicated carriage of CMV infection together with the matching HLA type. Summary of the overall study and its limitations: Carriers of CMV infection plus the relevant HLA type were discriminated by the cumulative frequency of public TCR beta family members in the study cohort and in an independent roughly 400-donor cohort. The ex vivo response was dominated by HLA-C-restricted CMV-specific TCR beta clonotypes, and the single most frequent clonotype in two of eight donors was supplied by these HLA-C-restricted clonotypes.

Sequencer: Illumina HiSeq 1500. TCRdb redid the processing of the public reads, applying fastp at Q25 and MiXCR, and retained in-frame beta chains. Here each entry gathers all rows of one CDR3 protein and keeps the most common genes and DNA. This sample comprises some 230,000 distinct CDR3 sequences, roughly 22% of them detected only once. The biggest ten clones account for 15% to 20% of the sample. Input material: CD8+ T cells from PBMCs. The clonotype originates from a human donor in good health (CMV status not recorded). Some clones in this sample may be carry-over from other donors' samples. The rearranged segments are TRBV2 and TRBJ1-1, with no reliable assignment of the D segment. The sequence in DNA is TGTGCCAGCAGTGATGAGAACACTGAAGCTTTCTTT. Its translation reads: CASSDENTEAFF.